This T cell receptor beta chain was captured in a study of metastatic and nonmetastatic thyroid tumors. Via MiXCR, TCRdb re-called the PCR reads. The sample records roughly 20,000 clones, approximately 25% being singletons. Thyroid surgery had not been preceded by any treatment in any patient. CDR3 length: 18 residues. Germline CDR1 SGDLS, CDR2 YYNGEE. Trimming removed 0 bases from V and 7 bases from J; junction bases left unmatched: 14. This TCR was sampled from a female donor with papillary thyroid cancer or a benign thyroid nodule (not recorded which). Some clones in this sample may be carry-over from other donors' samples. This chain joins TRBV9 and TRBJ1-4; 8 bases agree with TRBD1. Source material: blood. The CDR3 is CASSVDGRGRLDGEKLFF. The DNA of the CDR3 is TGTGCCAGCAGCGTAGACGGCAGGGGGCGGCTAGACGGTGAAAAACTGTTTTTT.